This entry lists 23 T cell receptor beta chains sequenced from one sample in a study of cytomegalovirus exposure and HLA in healthy donors. Use of 60 Vbeta and 13 Jbeta primers characterized the PCR. Profiling relied on immunoSEQ multiplex PCR, and the TCRdb table lists in-frame clones only, not all of them. The sample has some 200,000 clones, roughly 80% seen once. Specimen: PBMCs. The receptors here all came from a woman aged 18-29 years in good health and CMV-seronegative.

V usage is TRBV10-1 and J usage is TRBJ2-2, with 7 bases lining up with TRBD2. The V gene end was trimmed by 0 bases and the J gene end by 0 bases; junction bases not matched to a gene: 7. CDR1 is WNHNN and CDR2 is SYGVQD in the germline V gene (reference sequence). The length of the CDR3 is 18 residues. CDR3 sequence (DNA): TGCGCCAGCAGTGAGTCGGGAGGCGGGAGCGCGAACACCGGGGAGCTGTTTTTT. Amino acids: CASSESGGGSANTGELFF.

The chain carries TRBV4-3 and TRBJ1-1; a possible D gene is TRBD1 (6 bases). The CDR3 loop spans 17 amino acids. Per the germline V gene, CDR1 is LGHNA and CDR2 is YSLEER. The V and J ends lost 1 base and 2 bases respectively, with 17 bases between them. The CDR3 spells CASSQGRGQLINTEAFF. The CDR3 nucleotides read TGCGCCAGCAGCCAAGGGAGAGGACAGCTAATAAACACTGAAGCTTTCTTT.

This clone showed up just once. CDR3 amino acids: CASSEQRTGSNYGYTF. The CDR3 DNA follows: TGCGCCAGCAGTGAGCAAAGGACAGGTTCTAACTATGGCTACACCTTC. The chain has TRBV10-1 and TRBJ1-2; 7 positions agree with TRBD1. J gave up 0 bases and V 2 bases, and 6 bases lay outside the gene matches. Germline loops: CDR1 WNHNN, CDR2 SYGVQD (reference sequence). The CDR3 has 16 amino acids.

Worth noting for this clone: This same CDR3 is encoded by further DNA sequences in the sample. This chain joins TRBV7-2 and TRBJ1-2; D uncertain. Germline-derived CDR1 and CDR2 are SGHTA and FQGNSA. The CDR3 spans 14 residues. V was pared by 1 base and J by 2 bases, with 8 bases between. CDR3 nucleotides: TGTGCCAGCAGCTTAGGGCAGATAAACTATGGCTACACCTTC. Its protein is CASSLGQINYGYTF.

The J gene is TRBJ2-3, the V gene TRBV6-6; 11 bases are a match to TRBD2. The germline V gene encodes CDR1 MNHNY and CDR2 SVGAGI (reference sequence). Trimming at V came to 5 bases and at J to 3 bases, leaving 4 bases not matched to a gene. The CDR3 spans 15 residues. The CDR3 spells CASSKLAGGTDTQYF. In DNA, the CDR3 is TGTGCCAGCAGTAAATTAGCGGGAGGGACAGATACGCAGTATTTT.

V gene TRBV5-1 combines with J gene TRBJ1-2; 10 nucleotides agree with TRBD1. Germline CDR1 and CDR2: SGHRS and YFSETQ. This CDR3 is 15 amino acids long. V gave up 4 bases and J gave up 3 bases; unmatched junction bases: 6. In DNA, the CDR3 is TGCGCCAGCAGCCCCAAGACAGGGGGCGACTATGGCTACACCTTC. Protein sequence: CASSPKTGGDYGYTF.

CDR3 protein: CASTSGRGTDTQYF. Here the CDR3 DNA reads TGTGCCAGCACTAGCGGGAGGGGCACAGATACGCAGTATTTT. This chain connects TRBV25-1 to TRBJ2-3; 12 nucleotides agree with TRBD2. J lost 1 base, V lost 7 bases, and 0 bases had no gene match. Looked up from germline, CDR1 is MGHDK and CDR2 is SYGVNS. The CDR3 covers 14 residues.

The rearrangement links TRBV28 to TRBJ2-7, with 9 bases aligning to TRBD1. With V trimmed by 6 bases and J by 3 bases, 9 bases remained unmatched. The CDR3 is 15 amino acids. The germline V gene has CDR1 MDHEN and CDR2 SYDVKM. The CDR3: CASRHWGQGDYEQYF. The CDR3 region has the DNA TGTGCCAGCAGACATTGGGGACAGGGAGACTACGAGCAGTACTTC.

J is TRBJ2-1 and V is TRBV2, with 7 positions matching TRBD1. Germline CDR1 SNHLY, CDR2 FYNNEI. This CDR3 has 14 amino acids. J gave up 5 bases and V 8 bases, and 9 bases lay outside the gene matches. This CDR3 reads CASGTEGAHNEQFF. CDR3 DNA: TGTGCCAGCGGGACAGAAGGGGCCCACAATGAGCAGTTCTTC.

The chain joins TRBV18 to TRBJ2-5; D is perhaps TRBD2 (6 bases). This CDR3 has 15 residues. Germline loops: CDR1 KGHSH, CDR2 LQKENI. The V end was cut by 6 bases, the J end by 4 bases, with 18 bases between. The CDR3, as DNA: TGTGCCAGCTCCCCGGACGCGTTTAGCGGAGAGACCCAGTACTTC. Translated, it gives CASSPDAFSGETQYF. The full variable domain, rest sourced from reference TRBV18 and TRBJ2-5, is NAGVMQNPRHLVRRRGQEARLRCSPMKGHSHVYWYRQLPEEGLKFMVYLQKENIIDESGMPKERFSAEFPKEGPSILRIQQVVRGDSAAYFCASSPDAFSGETQYFGPGTRLLVL.

The chain recombines TRBV5-5 with TRBJ1-4; D ambiguous. Trimming cost V 4 bases and J 1 base, with 11 bases left between them. Germline V gene data show CDR1 as SGHKS and CDR2 as YYEKEE (reference sequence). The CDR3 sequence is 15 residues long. CDR3 sequence reads: CASSPLSRTNEKLFF. CDR3 DNA: TGTGCCAGCAGCCCGCTGAGTAGAACTAATGAAAAACTGTTTTTT.

The V call is TRBV29-1, the J call TRBJ1-1, with a weak D call TRBD1 (6 bases). V gave up 6 bases and J gave up 11 bases, with 13 bases separating them. CDR1 SQVTM and CDR2 ANQGSEA come from the germline V gene. This CDR3 has 10 amino acids. CDR3 sequence: CSVAQGTAFF. CDR3 DNA sequence: TGCAGCGTGGCACAGGGCACGGCTTTCTTT.

V and J are TRBV5-1 and TRBJ1-2, with TRBD1 identical over 7 bases. Germline V gene sequence: CDR1 SGHRS, CDR2 YFSETQ. The CDR3 runs to 15 residues. Germline trimming cut 3 bases from V and 7 bases from J; bases unmatched to any gene: 12. CDR3 sequence: CASSSVGGSRGGYTF. In DNA, the CDR3 is TGCGCCAGCAGCTCGGTAGGGGGCTCTAGGGGTGGCTACACCTTC.

This clone was seen a handful of times. V gene TRBV18 combines with J gene TRBJ2-7; D is perhaps TRBD1 (6 bases). The germline V and J ends were trimmed by 2 bases and 5 bases, with 13 bases remaining between them. This CDR3 has 14 amino acids. The germline V gene has CDR1 KGHSH and CDR2 LQKENI. Written as DNA, the CDR3 is TGTGCCAGCTCACCAACACGGGACACCGACGAGCAGTACTTC. Protein sequence: CASSPTRDTDEQYF.

The chain employs TRBV5-1 and TRBJ2-1; the match to TRBD2 covers 10 bases. Looked up from germline, CDR1 is SGHRS and CDR2 is YFSETQ. V dropped 4 bases and J dropped 7; count of bases not matched to a gene: 5. The CDR3 totals 14 residues. CDR3 sequence: CASSTSGAGNEQFF. For the CDR3, the DNA is TGCGCCAGCAGCACTAGCGGGGCGGGTAATGAGCAGTTCTTC.

In this sample, this clone turned up once. CDR3 residues: CASSYLYEQYF. For the CDR3, the DNA is TGTGCCAGCAGTTACTTGTACGAGCAGTACTTC. This rearrangement joins TRBV6-5 to TRBJ2-5; D not resolved. The DNA matches TRBJ2-7 better at its end, which makes the J call doubtful. The CDR3 covers 11 residues. In germline, CDR1 is MNHEY, CDR2 SVGAGI.

The V call is TRBV4-3, the J call TRBJ1-2, with TRBD1 as a possible D gene (6 bases). Germline V gene sequence: CDR1 LGHNA, CDR2 YSLEER. V was trimmed by 0 bases and J by 4 bases, leaving 15 bases between them. The CDR3 covers 16 residues. The CDR3 loop reads CASSQDRNRAGYGYTF. The CDR3 coding sequence is TGCGCCAGCAGCCAAGATCGGAACAGGGCGGGCTATGGCTACACCTTC.

This chain links TRBV7-9 with TRBJ2-1, with D possibly matching TRBD2 (6 bases). V shed 5 bases and J shed 7 bases, with 18 bases lying between them. In germline, CDR1 is SEHNR, CDR2 FQNEAQ (reference sequence). This CDR3 contains 15 residues. CDR3 sequence: CASSPPGLQGNEQFF. The DNA of the CDR3 is TGTGCCAGCAGCCCGCCGGGACTCCAAGGAAATGAGCAGTTCTTC. Looking up the rest from reference TRBV7-9 and TRBJ2-1 gives the full variable domain: DTGVSQNPRHKITKRGQNVTFRCDPISEHNRLYWYRQTLGQGPEFLTYFQNEAQLEKSRLLSDRFSAERPKGSFSTLEIQRTEQGDSAMYLCASSPPGLQGNEQFFGPGTRLTVL.

The V gene is TRBV11-3, the J gene TRBJ2-3, with 9 bases lining up with TRBD2. This CDR3 is 17 amino acids long. V gave up 0 bases and J gave up 2 bases; unmatched junction bases: 6. Germline CDR1 is SGHNT and CDR2 is YENEEA. DNA for the CDR3: TGTGCCAGCAGCTTAGACCTAGCGGGGACTATCACAGATACGCAGTATTTT. It codes for CASSLDLAGTITDTQYF.

The V call is TRBV4-3, the J call TRBJ2-7; D gene uncertain. The CDR3 extends over 14 amino acids. Per germline, CDR1 LGHNA and CDR2 YSLEER. Trimming removed 0 bases from V and 3 bases from J, with 9 bases in between. This chain's CDR3 is CASSQDAASYEQYF. CDR3 in DNA: TGCGCCAGCAGCCAAGATGCGGCGAGCTACGAGCAGTACTTC.

This chain connects TRBV28 to TRBJ2-5; 7 nucleotides match TRBD1. Germline-derived CDR1 and CDR2 are MDHEN and SYDVKM. The CDR3 covers 14 residues. V trimming: 8 bases; J trimming: 2 bases; junction bases outside the gene matches: 8. CDR3 in amino acids: CASGYQGVQETQYF. DNA of the CDR3: TGTGCCAGCGGGTACCAGGGGGTTCAAGAGACCCAGTACTTC.

This chain links TRBV27 with TRBJ2-3; 9 nucleotides align to TRBD2. This CDR3 comprises 15 residues. CDR1 and CDR2 from the germline V gene are MNHEY and SMNVEV (reference sequence). Trimming removed 3 bases from V and 0 bases from J; junction bases left unmatched: 1. The CDR3 reads CASSLGTSSTDTQYF. The CDR3 nucleotides read TGTGCCAGCAGTTTGGGGACTAGCAGCACAGATACGCAGTATTTT.

The J gene is TRBJ1-2, the V gene TRBV6-1; 10 bases fit TRBD1. Germline CDR1 and CDR2: MNHNS and SASEGT. With 6 bases clipped from V and 3 bases from J, the junction kept 4 bases outside the gene matches. CDR3 length: 14 amino acids. CDR3 sequence: CASSAGTGDYGYTF. The CDR3 bases are TGTGCCAGCAGCGCAGGGACAGGGGACTATGGCTACACCTTC.